The clone carrying this T cell receptor (beta chain) was seen once. All enrollees were about 18 to 100 years old and from roughly 26 US areas. Each participant's cohort was designated according to participant-reported clinical history. The data originate from a study of blood T cell repertoires in COVID-19. As for the study in general: Nucleic acid was either cDNA or gDNA, and it came from T cells, B-cell-depleted T cells, or PBMCs.

The CDR3 extends over 15 amino acids. The V and J ends lost 0 bases and 1 base respectively, with 10 bases between them. CDR1 and CDR2 (germline): SGHNT, YYREEE (reference sequence). Original processing notes: Amplification of reference gene primers was used by the study to estimate nucleated cell counts. Sequencing used immunoSEQ multiplex PCR; TCRdb keeps in-frame clones, though not all of them. The V and J calls and clone size come from that table; D and trimming were worked out from the DNA. The sample records more than 200,000 clones, about 89% being singletons. This sequence joins TRBV5-4 and TRBJ1-2, with D possibly TRBD1 on 6 matching bases. The sequencing sample was made of PBMCs or T cells enriched from blood (not recorded which). The TCR sequence derives from a woman aged 30 to 39 who had recovered from COVID-19. This chain's CDR3 is CASSLGGQYNYGYTF. The CDR3 region has the DNA TGTGCCAGCAGCTTGGGTGGACAGTATAACTATGGCTACACCTTC.